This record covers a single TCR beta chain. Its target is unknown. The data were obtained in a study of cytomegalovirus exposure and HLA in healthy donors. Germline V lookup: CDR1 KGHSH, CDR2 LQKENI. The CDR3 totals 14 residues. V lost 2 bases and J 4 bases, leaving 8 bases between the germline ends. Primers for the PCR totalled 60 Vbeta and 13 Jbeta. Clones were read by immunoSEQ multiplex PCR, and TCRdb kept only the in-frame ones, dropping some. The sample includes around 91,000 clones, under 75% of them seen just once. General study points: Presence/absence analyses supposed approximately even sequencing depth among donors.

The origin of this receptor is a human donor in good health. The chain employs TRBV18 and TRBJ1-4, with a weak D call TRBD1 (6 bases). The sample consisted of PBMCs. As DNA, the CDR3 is TGTGCCAGCTCACCATTAGGGGGTAATGAAAAACTGTTTTTT. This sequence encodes CASSPLGGNEKLFF.